At least ten counts were recorded for the clone carrying this TCR beta chain. Its antigen is as yet unknown. V lost 6 bases, J lost 5 bases, and 10 bases lay in between. The CDR3 is 12 amino acids. Germline CDR1 is MDHEN and CDR2 is SYDVKM. This sample is drawn from a study of regulatory T cells in long-lasting Graves disease. Study outcomes and limitations: Less diverse TCR repertoires were seen in persistent Graves' patients than in newly diagnosed ones.

Described time point: persistent/refractory GD, antithyroid drugs over 5 years with positive TRAb. Extracted PBMC RNA gave rise to the TCR library. The TCR beta library used iRepertoire HTBI primers with Arm-PCR amplification of CDR3. Each CDR3 protein is one row after TCRdb ran MiXCR on the multiplex PCR reads. Altogether hundreds of thousands of distinct CDR3 sequences are present, roughly 21% being singletons, with the ten largest covering approximately 6.4%. This chain links TRBV28 with TRBJ1-2; D possibly corresponds to TRBD1 (6 bases). The receptor was isolated from a female donor with Graves disease. The sequenced sample was peripheral blood mononuclear cells (PBMCs), obtained when the disease was refractory, from a patient treated with antithyroid drugs. The CDR3 coding sequence is TGTGCCAGCAGACGCCAGGGGTATGGCTACACCTTC. The encoded protein is CASRRQGYGYTF.